Presented here are 16 T cell receptor beta chains from one specimen sequenced in a study of spatial heterogeneity in lung cancer. TCRdb passed the 5' RACE reads through MiXCR, listing each CDR3 protein once. The sample includes over 1,000 distinct CDR3 sequences, 13% of them seen just once. Time point: sample taken at primary tumor resection. Whole RNA, which was extracted from tumor, nontumor lung tissue or frozen PBMC, was sequenced without any cell sorting. Sample: normal lung tissue next to the tumor, taken at surgery. These receptors were taken from a male donor with early-stage non-small cell lung cancer.

This clonotype was seen many times. The chain uses TRBV12-3 or TRBV12-4 and TRBJ2-5; 12 bases agree with TRBD2. The CDR3 extends over 15 amino acids. The V and J ends lost 3 bases and 10 bases, in that order; junction bases with no gene match: 9. CDR3 sequence (DNA): TGTGCCAGCAGTTTTACCCTAGCGGGGGGGCCTGTCCAGTACTTC. Its protein is CASSFTLAGGPVQYF.

There are many counts of this clonotype. V is TRBV4-2 and J is TRBJ2-5, with 11 bases fitting TRBD2. J gave up 1 base and V 0 bases, and 4 bases lay outside the gene matches. The CDR3 totals 17 residues. The germline gives CDR1 LGHNA, CDR2 YNFKEQ. The CDR3 region is CASSQDATSGVQETQYF. Written as DNA, the CDR3 is TGTGCCAGCAGCCAAGATGCGACTAGCGGGGTCCAAGAGACCCAGTACTTC.

In this sample, this clonotype is large. The V call is TRBV11-2, the J call TRBJ1-4, with TRBD1 as a possible D gene (5 bases). Deletions cut 3 bases from V and 7 bases from J, with 12 bases between. The CDR3 runs 14 residues. From germline, CDR1 is SGHAT and CDR2 FQNNGV. CDR3 loop: CASSLDILSEKLFF. The CDR3 DNA reads TGTGCCAGCAGCTTGGACATTCTAAGTGAAAAACTGTTTTTT.

This clonotype counts as medium-sized. The chain is built from TRBV29-1 and TRBJ2-1, with 11 bases fitting TRBD1. The length of the CDR3 is 13 residues. Germline trimming cut 1 base from V and 10 bases from J; bases unmatched to any gene: 3. CDR1 SQVTM and CDR2 ANQGSEA come from the germline V gene. The CDR3 DNA reads TGCAGCGTTGAAGGGACAGGGGGCGCCGAGCAGTTCTTC. Translated, it gives CSVEGTGGAEQFF.

This clonotype is deemed medium-sized. This chain connects TRBV2 to TRBJ1-1, with D possibly being TRBD1 (6 bases). The germline V gene encodes CDR1 SNHLY and CDR2 FYNNEI. V lost 4 bases to trimming and J lost 2 bases, with 8 bases between them. CDR3 size: 13 residues. CDR3 DNA: TGTGCCAGCAGTGCGGACAGAAACACTGAAGCTTTCTTT. Its protein product is CASSADRNTEAFF. Variable domain in full (rest from reference TRBV2 and TRBJ1-1): EPEVTQTPSHQVTQMGQEVILRCVPISNHLYFYWYRQILGQKVEFLVSFYNNEISEKSEIFDDQFSVERPDGSNFTLKIRSTKLEDSAMYFCASSADRNTEAFFGQGTRLTVV.

This clonotype was counted ten times or more. CDR3 sequence reads: CASNERGGRSNTQYF. The CDR3 bases are TGCGCCAGCAACGAGCGGGGGGGCCGAAGCAATACGCAGTATTTT. The chain employs TRBV5-1 and TRBJ2-3, with 10 bases matching TRBD2. Germline V lookup: CDR1 SGHRS, CDR2 YFSETQ. This CDR3 has 15 amino acids. The V and J ends lost 6 bases and 7 bases, in that order; junction bases with no gene match: 11.

This clonotype showed up many times. This sequence joins TRBV10-2 and TRBJ2-7; 10 positions agree with TRBD1. CDR1 WSHSY and CDR2 SAAADI come from the germline V gene. The J segment lost 2 bases and the V segment lost 6 bases, leaving 4 bases of the junction unmatched. This CDR3 region has 14 residues. For the CDR3, the DNA is TGCGCCAGCAGACCGGGACAGGGGACCTACGAGCAGTACGTC. Translating gives CASRPGQGTYEQYV.

By its share, this clonotype is medium-sized. The chain links TRBV4-2 to TRBJ1-5; no clear D. This CDR3 comprises 15 residues. Germline-derived CDR1 and CDR2 are LGHNA and YNFKEQ. V lost 0 bases and J 4 bases, leaving 10 bases between the germline ends. CDR3 amino acids: CASSQDPRTNQPQHF. CDR3 nucleotides: TGTGCCAGCAGCCAAGACCCTCGGACGAATCAGCCCCAGCATTTT.

This clonotype was seen just once. The chain couples TRBV5-1 to TRBJ1-1; the match to TRBD1 covers 11 bases. This CDR3 has 18 residues. Trimming cost V 4 bases and J 0 bases; bases outside gene matches: 11. Germline lookup yields CDR1 SGHRS and CDR2 YFSETQ. The CDR3 nucleotides read TGCGCCAGCAGCCTGGGACAGGGGGGCGATGGCATGAACACTGAAGCTTTCTTT. It specifies CASSLGQGGDGMNTEAFF.

By share, this clonotype ranks as large. The V gene is TRBV29-1, the J gene TRBJ2-1; no definite D call. The V end lost 4 bases, the J end lost 6 bases, and 13 bases lay between the germline ends. From germline, CDR1 is SQVTM and CDR2 ANQGSEA. This CDR3 is 13 amino acids long. CDR3 in amino acids: CSVGYISGNEQFF. The CDR3 DNA is TGCAGCGTTGGCTATATCTCTGGCAATGAGCAGTTCTTC.

In its sample, this clonotype ranks as large. The chain uses TRBV6-5 and TRBJ2-2; 8 bases are shared with TRBD2. CDR1 and CDR2 from the germline V gene are MNHEY and SVGAGI. This CDR3 is built from 15 residues. Unmatched junction bases numbered 9, after V lost 6 bases and J lost 6 bases. For the CDR3, the DNA is TGTGCCAGCAGCTTTAGCGGGGAGGTCCCCGGGGAGCTGTTTTTT. This encodes CASSFSGEVPGELFF.

This clonotype was detected many times. The chain has TRBV11-2 and TRBJ2-1; 7 nucleotides match TRBD1. Trimming removed 1 base from V and 2 bases from J; junction bases left unmatched: 5. This CDR3 spans 16 amino acids. CDR1 SGHAT and CDR2 FQNNGV come from the germline V gene. The CDR3 protein is CASSLAGQPPYNEQFF. CDR3 DNA sequence: TGTGCCAGCAGCTTAGCGGGACAGCCTCCCTACAATGAGCAGTTCTTC.

By frequency in the sample, this clonotype is medium-sized. This rearrangement joins TRBV28 to TRBJ1-5; D perhaps matches TRBD1 (6 bases). V lost 6 bases to trimming and J lost 6 bases, with 21 bases between them. The CDR3 length is 16 residues. Germline values: CDR1 MDHEN, CDR2 SYDVKM. CDR3 residues: CASSTLPGEVGQPQHF. The CDR3 DNA is TGTGCCAGCAGCACCCTTCCAGGGGAAGTCGGTCAGCCCCAGCATTTT.

By sample fraction, this clonotype is large (0.1 to 1%). The chain couples TRBV6-5 to TRBJ2-1, with D maybe TRBD2 (7 bases). Germline V gene lookup returns CDR1 MNHEY and CDR2 SVGAGI. The CDR3 spans 15 residues. V lost 2 bases, J lost 8 bases, and 16 bases lay in between. DNA of the CDR3: TGTGCCAGCAGTTACGGGGGGGGGCCTAGCGATGAGCAGTTCTTC. Protein product: CASSYGGGPSDEQFF.

This clonotype was observed a handful of times. The J gene is TRBJ2-2, the V gene TRBV5-1, with TRBD2 matching 7 bases. Per germline, CDR1 SGHRS and CDR2 YFSETQ. The CDR3 spans 15 residues. V lost 2 bases to trimming and J lost 4 bases; unmatched junction nucleotides: 5. The CDR3 spells CASSLAGRTTGELFF. DNA of the CDR3: TGCGCCAGCAGCTTAGCGGGAAGGACCACCGGGGAGCTGTTTTTT.

This clonotype was seen ten or more times. This chain joins TRBV7-2 and TRBJ2-5; D is possibly TRBD1 (5 bases). Germline CDR1 SGHTA, CDR2 FQGNSA. The CDR3 has 15 residues. V was clipped by 5 bases and J by 4 bases, with 17 bases between them. The DNA of the CDR3 is TGTGCCAGCAGCGCCGGACAAACGAACGCAGAGACCCAGTACTTC. Residues: CASSAGQTNAETQYF.